Shown below are 19 T cell receptor beta chains from a single sample sequenced in a study of cytomegalovirus exposure and HLA in healthy donors. Primers for the PCR totalled 60 Vbeta and 13 Jbeta. Using immunoSEQ multiplex PCR, the repertoire was profiled, and TCRdb retains in-frame clones only, with some absent. The data show 160,000 or so clones, roughly 88% seen once. Sequencing was done on a sample of PBMCs. These receptors all come from a man aged 50-60 years in good health and CMV-seropositive.

The chain combines TRBV14 with TRBJ1-2; tentative D call: TRBD1 (5 bases). Trimming stripped 0 bases from V and 6 bases from J, with 20 bases between. Germline V CDR1 and CDR2: SGHDN, FVKESK. CDR3 length: 17 amino acids. The CDR3 coding sequence is TGTGCCAGCAGCCAAGATCTAAATGTGGGGCGTTTAAATGGCTACACCTTC. Translated: CASSQDLNVGRLNGYTF.

The chain is built from TRBV9 and TRBJ1-2, with D hard to call. The CDR3 sequence is 17 residues long. V lost 0 bases, J lost 2 bases, and 17 bases lay in between. Per the germline V gene, CDR1 is SGDLS and CDR2 is YYNGEE. The CDR3 here is CASSVASQGGKNYGYTF. The CDR3 DNA reads TGTGCCAGCAGCGTAGCGAGTCAAGGCGGAAAAAACTATGGCTACACCTTC.

The V and J genes are TRBV5-1 and TRBJ1-4, with 7 bases aligning to TRBD1. Germline V gene lookup returns CDR1 SGHRS and CDR2 YFSETQ. The V gene end was trimmed by 0 bases and the J gene end by 5 bases; junction bases not matched to a gene: 4. This CDR3 has 15 residues. The CDR3 here is CASSLVGRGNEKLFF. The CDR3 bases are TGCGCCAGCAGCTTGGTTGGCAGGGGGAATGAAAAACTGTTTTTT.

CDR3 protein: CASSPRTGEGTEAFF. CDR3 nucleotide sequence: TGTGCCAGCTCACCACGGACAGGGGAGGGCACTGAAGCTTTCTTT. This chain uses TRBV18 with TRBJ1-1, with TRBD1 matching over 9 bases. Looked up from germline, CDR1 is KGHSH and CDR2 is LQKENI. V lost 1 base, J lost 4 bases, and 4 bases stayed unmatched. CDR3 length: 15 residues.

On this clone: Given the absence of the conserved phenylalanine or tryptophan at the CDR3 end, a read error is likely. The V gene is TRBV5-4, the J gene TRBJ1-2; weak D call: TRBD1 (6 bases). The V gene lost 2 bases and the J gene lost 5 bases, with 16 bases spanning the gap. The CDR3 has 15 amino acids. Germline V lookup: CDR1 SGHNT, CDR2 YYREEE (reference sequence). CDR3 region: CASSFVRTEQYGYTL. CDR3 nucleotides: TGTGCCAGCAGCTTTGTGCGGACAGAGCAATATGGCTACACCCTC.

This clone was seen a few times. V usage is TRBV12-5 and J usage is TRBJ2-7; D is ambiguous. This CDR3 has 14 amino acids. V dropped 1 base and J dropped 1 base, with 8 bases sitting between them. CDR1 is LGHNT, CDR2 FRNRAP, per germline. The CDR3 loop is CASGLASRSYEQYF. The CDR3 bases are TGTGCTAGTGGTTTGGCCAGTCGATCCTACGAGCAGTACTTC. The whole variable domain, filled in from reference TRBV12-5 and TRBJ2-7, reads DARVTQTPRHKVTEMGQEVTMRCQPILGHNTVFWYRQTMMQGLELLAYFRNRAPLDDSGMPKDRFSAEMPDATLATLKIQPSEPRDSAVYFCASGLASRSYEQYFGPGTRLTVT.

The chain combines TRBV28 with TRBJ2-2; 10 bases agree with TRBD2. Germline V gene lookup returns CDR1 MDHEN and CDR2 SYDVKM. This CDR3 spans 16 amino acids. J was trimmed by 6 bases and V by 5 bases; bases with no gene match: 9. DNA of the CDR3: TGTGCCAGCAGTACCCCTAGCGGGAGTACACCCGGGGAGCTGTTTTTT. Protein: CASSTPSGSTPGELFF.

For the CDR3, the DNA is TGTGCCAGCAGCTCTCACAGGGGGTCTATCTATGGCTACACCTTC. Translating it yields CASSSHRGSIYGYTF. This chain links TRBV14 with TRBJ1-2, with 8 positions matching TRBD1. The length of the CDR3 is 15 residues. Per the germline V gene, CDR1 is SGHDN and CDR2 is FVKESK. The junction had 9 bases not matched to a gene; V was cut back by 5 bases and J by 4 bases.

The chain has TRBV2 and TRBJ2-7; maybe TRBD2 (5 bases). This CDR3 is built from 13 residues. The V end lost 9 bases, the J end lost 2 bases, and 14 bases lay between the germline ends. Looked up from germline, CDR1 is SNHLY and CDR2 is FYNNEI. The CDR3 DNA is TGTGCCAGTGATACCGGGGTCCCCTACGAGCAGTACGTC. The encoded protein is CASDTGVPYEQYV.

CDR3 DNA: TGCAGCGTTGACGGCGGGGGTGCTAACTATGGCTACACCTTC. Translated, it gives CSVDGGGANYGYTF. The rearrangement joins TRBV29-1 to TRBJ1-2; TRBD1 is a possible D gene (5 bases). V lost 3 bases, J lost 0 bases, and 11 bases lay in between. Looked up from germline, CDR1 is SQVTM and CDR2 is ANQGSEA. The CDR3 contains 14 residues.

The chain carries TRBV15 and TRBJ2-5; D is possibly TRBD1 (6 bases). With 0 bases removed from V and 2 bases from J, the gap between germline ends came to 13 bases. The CDR3 covers 16 residues. Germline assignment: CDR1 LNHNV and CDR2 YYDKDF (reference sequence). CDR3 nucleotide sequence: TGTGCCACCAGCAGAGATCGGCAGGGGCTGCAAGAGACCCAGTACTTC. It yields the protein CATSRDRQGLQETQYF.

J is TRBJ1-2 and V is TRBV5-4, with D possibly being TRBD1 (5 bases). The CDR3 is 14 residues long. The V gene's germline CDR1 is SGHNT and CDR2 YYREEE (reference sequence). V was shortened by 1 base and J by 4 bases, with 11 bases between the two germline ends. The CDR3 sequence: CASSLYGGGYGYTF. The CDR3 region has the DNA TGTGCCAGCAGCTTGTATGGGGGGGGCTATGGCTACACCTTC.

The rearrangement uses TRBV10-1 and TRBJ2-2; 7 bases are shared with TRBD2. Germline V gives CDR1 WNHNN, CDR2 SYGVQD (reference sequence). Trimming at V came to 4 bases and at J to 1 base, leaving 15 bases not matched to a gene. The CDR3 extends over 19 amino acids. The CDR3 sequence: CASSAPRGSGKQNTGELFF. CDR3 coding DNA: TGCGCCAGCAGTGCGCCCAGAGGCAGCGGGAAACAGAACACCGGGGAGCTGTTTTTT.

The J gene is TRBJ2-3, the V gene TRBV7-3; TRBD2 might be the D (5 bases). This CDR3 has 15 amino acids. Trimming left V 8 bases short and J 0 bases short, with 15 bases between. Germline CDR1 SGHTA, CDR2 FQGTGA. The DNA for the CDR3 is TGTGCCAGCTCGCCGAGGGTAGCGAGCACAGATACGCAGTATTTT. Translated, it gives CASSPRVASTDTQYF.

J is TRBJ2-3 and V is TRBV10-3; tentatively, D is TRBD2 (6 bases). The CDR3 extends over 16 amino acids. Germline V gene lookup returns CDR1 ENHRY and CDR2 SYGVKD. The V end lost 5 bases, the J end lost 5 bases, and 20 bases lay between the germline ends. Here the CDR3 reads CAISNQPDPEGDTQYF. The CDR3 coding sequence is TGTGCCATCAGTAACCAACCGGATCCGGAGGGAGATACGCAGTATTTT.

V usage is TRBV10-2 and J usage is TRBJ1-5, with 9 bases aligning to TRBD1. The V gene's germline CDR1 is WSHSY and CDR2 SAAADI. The CDR3 is 15 residues long. V gave up 4 bases and J gave up 5 bases; unmatched junction bases: 6. The CDR3: CASSGRDRDYQPQHF. In DNA form, the CDR3 reads TGCGCCAGCAGTGGCCGGGACAGGGACTATCAGCCCCAGCATTTT.

The chain's CDR3 is CASRLARAGPPYNEQFF. CDR3 coding DNA: TGTGCAAGTCGCTTAGCGCGAGCGGGGCCCCCTTACAATGAGCAGTTCTTC. The chain links TRBV12-2 to TRBJ2-1; TRBD2 is the table's D call, not checked against the DNA. TRBV12-2 is a documented pseudogene. CDR3 length equals 17 residues.

With respect to this clone: One junction end disagrees with the germline gene, perhaps due to a read error. This chain connects TRBV19 to TRBJ1-3; no definite D call. This CDR3 has 14 residues. The germline CDR1 and CDR2 sequences are LNHDA and SQIVND (reference sequence). This CDR3 reads CASTIDYSGNTIYF. DNA of the CDR3: TGTGCCAGTACTATAGACTACTCTGGAAACACCATATATTTT.

This chain links TRBV6-5 with TRBJ1-1, with 8 bases lining up with TRBD1. The CDR3 runs 16 residues. Germline CDR1 and CDR2: MNHEY and SVGAGI. V lost 0 bases and J lost 2; bases outside the gene matches: 5. The CDR3 DNA follows: TGTGCCAGCAGTTACTCGACAGGGGTCGGCAACACTGAAGCTTTCTTT. This encodes CASSYSTGVGNTEAFF.